Listed here are 3 T cell receptor beta chains from one sample, sequenced in a study of cytomegalovirus exposure and HLA in healthy donors. 13 Jbeta primers and 60 Vbeta primers were used for the PCR. Here immunoSEQ multiplex PCR was the method, and the copy in TCRdb shows in-frame clones only, minus some. The table includes over 15,000 clones, less than 85% detected once. The sequenced material came from PBMCs. The receptor source for this set is a human donor in good health.

The gene calls are TRBV4-1 and TRBJ1-5; 9 bases fit TRBD1. Looked up from germline, CDR1 is MGHRA and CDR2 is YSYEKL. V lost 1 base to trimming and J lost 6 bases; unmatched junction nucleotides: 7. CDR3 length: 16 residues. CDR3 coding DNA: TGCGCCAGCAGCCAAGTCGGGACAGGGAATCCTCAGCCCCAGCATTTT. Its protein is CASSQVGTGNPQPQHF.

The chain combines TRBV30 with TRBJ2-7; the D gene is possibly TRBD1 (5 bases). Germline V gives CDR1 GTSNPN, CDR2 SVGIG (reference sequence). Trimming pared 7 bases from V and 3 bases from J, leaving 10 bases between. This CDR3 has 11 amino acids. CDR3 sequence: CAYRTYYEQYF. CDR3 sequence (DNA): TGTGCCTACCGGACATACTACGAGCAGTACTTC. The complete variable domain, with remaining parts taken from reference TRBV30 and TRBJ2-7, reads SQTIHQWPATLVQPVGSPLSLECTVEGTSNPNLYWYRQAAGRGLQLLFYSVGIGQISSEVPQNLSASRPQDRQFILSSKKLLLSDSGFYLCAYRTYYEQYFGPGTRLTVT.

A few counts support this clone. The chain carries TRBV5-8 and TRBJ1-1; unclear D gene. The germline V and J ends were trimmed by 4 bases and 0 bases, with 13 bases remaining between them. Germline CDR1 is SGHTS and CDR2 is YDEGEE. This CDR3 comprises 15 residues. In DNA form, the CDR3 reads TGTGCCAGCAGCCCCTATAGATACTTGAACACTGAAGCTTTCTTT. This codes for CASSPYRYLNTEAFF.